The 14 T cell receptor beta chains reported below all come from one sample, sequenced in a study of CD8+ T cells in alopecia areata (dated by TCRdb to 2017 to 2018). Pooled mouse cutaneous lymph node cells were stained for CD4, CD8alpha, NKG2D, NKG2ACE and other markers, then sorted on a BD Influx. The library was made by the immunoSEQ multiplex PCR assay. For TCR sequencing, RNA was extracted from every sample and reverse transcribed into cDNA to serve as template. Entries here come from immuneACCESS through TCRdb and include only in-frame sequences with V and J called. Some clones fail to appear in such tables; in the studies checked, an unresolved V gene covers under half of the shortfall, and the cause of the remainder is unknown. The sample records approximately 300,000 clones, none occurring a single time. The ten most abundant clones make up more than 0.95% of the sample. Sample: CD4+ T cells sorted from a lymph node. The receptors shown here come from a C3H/HeJ mouse with alopecia areata. This strain of mice has MHC haplotype H2-k.

This clone was recorded a few times. Gene names denote mouse genes. The DNA ends 4 residues before the CDR3 does, and the rest of the CDR3 is filled in from the germline J gene. Additional DNA sequences in this sample encode the identical CDR3. The chain uses TRBV31 and TRBJ2-7; TRBD1 matches 11 bases. CDR3 length equals 14 residues. Germline CDR1 and CDR2: GKSSPN and SITVG. CDR3 in amino acids: CAWSLRDRGYEQYF. The covered CDR3 bases are TGTGCCTGGAGCCTCCGGGACAGGGGGTAT.

This clone was detected many times. Genes and germline come from the mouse. The read ends 4 residues before the CDR3 terminus; that terminus is restored from the germline J gene. The chain joins TRBV19 to TRBJ2-3; D perhaps matches TRBD1 (5 bases). CDR1 is FNHDT, CDR2 SITEND, per germline (reference sequence). V was shortened by 2 bases and J by 0 bases, with 10 bases between the two germline ends. The CDR3 has 15 residues. CDR3 in amino acids: CASSIDRSSAETLYF. The covered CDR3 bases are TGTGCCAGCAGTATCGACAGATCTAGTGCAGAA.

About this clone: Gene names are the mouse ones. The read halts 4 residues ahead of the CDR3 end, with the missing end drawn from the germline J gene. This CDR3 is also generated by other DNA sequences in the sample. This chain joins TRBV19 and TRBJ1-2; TRBD1 aligns across 9 bases. Germline V CDR1 and CDR2: FNHDT, SITEND (reference sequence). The CDR3 contains 13 residues. The trim removed 5 bases at V and 3 bases at J, leaving 2 bases unmatched. The CDR3: CASRQGADSDYTF. The sequenced part of the CDR3 DNA is TGTGCCAGCAGACAGGGGGCTGACTCC.

This clone appeared many times. Gene names follow the mouse nomenclature. Read data end 4 residues before the CDR3 end; the end is taken from the germline J gene. This same CDR3 is encoded by further DNA sequences in the sample. The V gene is TRBV19, the J gene TRBJ2-1, with a tentative D call TRBD1 (7 bases). Germline CDR1 FNHDT, CDR2 SITEND (reference sequence). This CDR3 has 14 residues. The ends were cut back, 2 bases at V and 4 bases at J, with 10 bases in the middle. CDR3 residues: CASSISGGYAEQFF. The sequenced part of the CDR3 DNA is TGTGCCAGCAGTATTTCAGGGGGGTATGCT. Full variable domain (missing parts from reference TRBV19 and TRBJ2-1): GGIITQTPKFLIGQEGQKLTLKCQQNFNHDTMYWYRQDSGKGLRLIYYSITENDLQKGDLSEGYDASREKKSSFSLTVTSAQKNEMAVFLCASSISGGYAEQFFGPGTRLTVL.

This clone was observed a handful of times. Mouse gene names apply. The observed sequence ends 4 residues before the CDR3 terminus, with the missing tail filled in from the germline J gene. The V and J genes are TRBV5 and TRBJ2-3; 9 bases are shared with TRBD2. CDR3 length: 16 residues. Germline V gene data show CDR1 as LGHNA and CDR2 as YNLKQL (reference sequence). The V and J ends lost 1 base and 0 bases, in that order; junction bases with no gene match: 2. The CDR3 is CASSQGWGGSAETLYF. The covered CDR3 bases are TGTGCCAGCAGCCAAGGCTGGGGGGGTAGTGCAGAA.

This clone has a handful of counts. All gene names here are mouse names. The CDR3 end falls 4 residues outside the read, so it is completed with the germline J gene. The chain uses TRBV5 and TRBJ2-1, with 7 bases fitting TRBD1. CDR3 size: 16 residues. V lost 0 bases, J lost 2 bases, and 4 bases stayed unmatched. In germline, CDR1 is LGHNA, CDR2 YNLKQL (reference sequence). The CDR3 DNA, read in part, is TGTGCCAGCAGCCAAGATTCCCAGGGGGACTATGCT. It yields the protein CASSQDSQGDYA. The full CDR3 is CASSQDSQGDYAEQFF.

Comment on this clone: Gene labels here are mouse ones. Read data end 4 residues before the CDR3 end; the end is taken from the germline J gene. Other DNA sequences within the sample encode an identical CDR3. The chain couples TRBV13-3 to TRBJ2-7; TRBD1 is a possible D gene (5 bases). CDR1 NNHDY and CDR2 SYVADS come from the germline V gene. V gave up 1 base and J gave up 0 bases, with 8 bases separating them. CDR3 size: 14 residues. CDR3 sequence reads: CASSDLDNSYEQYF. The CDR3 bases that were read are TGTGCCAGCAGTGATCTGGACAACTCCTAT.

This clone came up a few times. The gene names here belong to mouse. Read sequence stops 4 residues before the CDR3 end, and the germline J gene provides the missing end. Within the sample, other DNA sequences also encode this same CDR3. The V gene is TRBV5, the J gene TRBJ2-1; 8 nucleotides match TRBD2. This CDR3 contains 16 residues. From germline, CDR1 is LGHNA and CDR2 YNLKQL (reference sequence). The V and J ends lost 0 bases and 2 bases, in that order; junction bases with no gene match: 3. The CDR3 protein is CASSQDWGAYYAEQFF. The DNA read from the CDR3 is TGTGCCAGCAGCCAAGACTGGGGGGCCTACTATGCT.

Comment on this clone: Gene names denote mouse genes. The read falls 4 residues short of the CDR3 end, and the missing part is taken from the germline J gene. The chain carries TRBV1 and TRBJ1-1; 8 bases fit TRBD1. Germline CDR1 and CDR2: NSQYPW and LRSPGD (reference sequence). The CDR3 has 15 amino acids. CDR3 bases read: TGCACCTGCAGTGCAGATCCCCAGGGGGCAGGA. Its translation is CTCSADPQGAG. The CDR3 reads in full as CTCSADPQGAGEVFF. The entire variable domain, with the rest obtained from reference TRBV1 and TRBJ1-1, is as follows: VTLLEQNPRWRLVPRGQAVNLRCILKNSQYPWMSWYQQDLQKQLQWLFTLRSPGDKEVKSLPGADYLATRVTDTELRLQVANMSQGRTLYCTCSADPQGAGEVFFGKGTRLTVV.

The table lists this clone with a few counts. Gene labels here are mouse ones. The read ends 4 residues before the CDR3 terminus; that terminus is restored from the germline J gene. V usage is TRBV19 and J usage is TRBJ2-7, with D perhaps TRBD2 (6 bases). This CDR3 contains 15 residues. With 4 bases removed from V and 1 base from J, the gap between germline ends came to 15 bases. In germline, CDR1 is FNHDT, CDR2 SITEND (reference sequence). CDR3 sequence: CASSPSPGLSYEQYF. The part of the CDR3 DNA that was read is TGTGCCAGCAGTCCCTCCCCGGGACTTTCCTAT.

This clone was detected only a few times. These gene names are mouse names. The read ends 4 residues before the CDR3 terminus; that terminus is restored from the germline J gene. This rearrangement joins TRBV13-1 to TRBJ2-1; D may be TRBD2 (5 bases). Per germline, CDR1 NSHNY and CDR2 SYGAGN. The CDR3 is made up of 16 amino acids. V gave up 0 bases and J gave up 0 bases, with 10 bases separating them. The CDR3 here is CASSDAGRLNYAEQFF. The CDR3 DNA, read in part, is TGTGCCAGCAGTGATGCTGGGAGGCTTAACTATGCT.

This clone was seen more than once but under ten times. The gene names given are mouse names. The CDR3 end falls 4 residues outside the read, so it is completed with the germline J gene. Other DNA sequences in the same sample also yield this CDR3. The chain combines TRBV13-2 with TRBJ2-7; D may be TRBD1 (6 bases). The CDR3 is 13 residues long. Germline CDR1 is NNHNN and CDR2 is SYGAGS (reference sequence). The ends were cut back, 2 bases at V and 0 bases at J, with 6 bases in the middle. Partial CDR3 DNA: TGTGCCAGCGGTGACAGGGGCTCCTAT. Translation gives CASGDRGSY. The whole CDR3 reads CASGDRGSYEQYF.

As for this clone: Genes and germline are mouse. The read gets to within 4 residues of the CDR3 end, and the germline J gene fills in the rest. The chain has TRBV19 and TRBJ2-2; TRBD1 agrees at 9 bases. Germline CDR1 and CDR2: FNHDT and SITEND (reference sequence). With V trimmed by 3 bases and J by 6 bases, 3 bases remained unmatched. The length of the CDR3 is 14 residues. The CDR3 reads CASSTQGAPGQLYF. The sequenced CDR3 bases are TGTGCCAGCAGTACACAGGGGGCGCCCGGG.

This clone was counted a few times. Mouse gene names and germline throughout. This CDR3 reads CTCSASRDRVDEQYF. CDR3 DNA, as far as it was read: TGCACCTGCAGTGCAAGCCGGGACAGGGTTGAT. The gene calls are TRBV1 and TRBJ2-7, with 9 nucleotides matching TRBD1. Read coverage stops 4 residues before the CDR3 terminus; the germline J gene supplies the remainder. Germline V gives CDR1 NSQYPW, CDR2 LRSPGD (reference sequence). The CDR3 loop spans 15 amino acids.